A selection of T cell receptor beta chains follows, all from one sample in a study of blood T cells in healthy people across ages. From the 5' RACE reads, TCRdb called clonotypes with MiXCR, one entry per CDR3 protein. The sample carries 1.5 million to 2 million distinct CDR3 sequences, around half recorded once. Sequencing input: blood. Every receptor here comes from a woman between 40 and 55 years old in good health. CDR3s include the opening cysteine and the closing phenylalanine or tryptophan. The D gene is left open where the match is weak. Not every row has a clone size; where given, it reads once, few, many or a size class.

j_call clone_size v_call cdr3_length d_call cdr3_nt cdr3_aa
TRBJ2-7 NA TRBV12-3/TRBV12-4 15 TRBD1 TGTGCCAGCAGTGGAGTCGGACAGGGGGCCTACGAGCAGTACTTC CASSGVGQGAYEQYF
TRBJ1-5 NA TRBV7-9 17 TRBD1 TGTGCCAGCAGCTTAGTGGGCGGGACAGCCATCAATCAGCCCCAGCATTTT CASSLVGGTAINQPQHF
TRBJ2-7 few TRBV7-3 14 TRBD1 TGTGCCAGCAGCTTAAGGACAGGGGGCTTCGAGCAGTACTTC CASSLRTGGFEQYF
TRBJ2-1 NA TRBV24-1 18 TRBD2 TGTGCCACCAGTGATCCAAGGACTAGCGGGGGCTCATACAATGAGCAGTTCTTC CATSDPRTSGGSYNEQFF
TRBJ2-4 few TRBV20-1 19 TRBD2 TGCAGTGCTAGAGATTGGGGGACTAGCGGGACTCTAGCCAAAAACATTCAGTACTTC CSARDWGTSGTLAKNIQYF
TRBJ2-4 NA TRBV28 14 TRBD1 TGTGCCAGCACCCCGGGACAGGGCAAGGGGAGAAAGTACTTC CASTPGQGKGRKYF
TRBJ1-2 NA TRBV12-3/TRBV12-4 11 NA TGTGCCAGCAGCCGGGAAAACGGCTACACCTTC CASSRENGYTF
TRBJ2-6 NA TRBV29-1 15 NA TGCAGCGTTGAAGACAGCCACTCTGGGGCCAACGTCCTGACTTTC CSVEDSHSGANVLTF
TRBJ2-7 NA TRBV10-3 15 TRBD2 TGTGCCATCGGGGCCCCGGGGACTAGCGTCTACGAGCAGTACTTC CAIGAPGTSVYEQYF
TRBJ2-5 few TRBV20-1 15 NA TGTAGTGCTAGAGATAGGCGGGGGCCCCAAGAGACCCAGTACTTC CSARDRRGPQETQYF
TRBJ2-7 NA TRBV28 17 TRBD1 TGTGCCAGCAGTTTATTCCCCGGACAGGGGGCTCTACACGAGCAGTACTTC CASSLFPGQGALHEQYF
TRBJ2-5 NA TRBV14 14 NA TGTGCCAGCAGCCAAGAGTTCGTCCTCTGGACCCAGTACTTC CASSQEFVLWTQYF
TRBJ2-3 NA TRBV9 17 NA TGTGCCAGCAGCCGCTCGCGGGGCCGACTTAGCACAGATACGCAGTATTTT CASSRSRGRLSTDTQYF
TRBJ2-5 NA TRBV7-9 16 TRBD1 TGTGCCAGCAGTTGGACTCTCGAGGGACAGAAAGAGACCCAGTACTTC CASSWTLEGQKETQYF
TRBJ2-3 NA TRBV4-3 17 TRBD2 TGCGCCAGCAGCCAAGAGTTAGCGGGTGGGGTAACAGATACGCAGTATTTT CASSQELAGGVTDTQYF
TRBJ2-7 NA TRBV7-2 15 TRBD2 TGTGCCAGCAGCTTTCAGCGGGGGGGAGGGGAGGCCCAGTACTTC CASSFQRGGGEAQYF
TRBJ1-5 NA TRBV5-1 14 NA TGCGCCAGCAGCTTGGGACAGACGGGGCAGCCCCAGCATTTT CASSLGQTGQPQHF
TRBJ2-5 few TRBV14 15 TRBD2 TGTGCCAGCAGCCAAGGACTAGCTCCCCCTCTGACCCAGTACTTC CASSQGLAPPLTQYF
TRBJ1-1 NA TRBV4-3 15 NA TGCGCCAGCAGCCAAGAAGTGGGAGTGAACACTGAAGCTTTCTTT CASSQEVGVNTEAFF
TRBJ2-1 NA TRBV4-2 16 NA TGTGCCAGCAGCCATGTAGGTGAGACCTCCTACAATGAGCAGTTCTTC CASSHVGETSYNEQFF
TRBJ1-5 NA TRBV20-1 15 NA TGCAGTGCTAGAGATCTGGGGGAACAGAATCAGCCCCAGCATTTT CSARDLGEQNQPQHF
TRBJ2-7 few TRBV10-3 16 NA TGTGCCATCAGTGAGTCCTCGGCCGCGCTCACCTACGAGCAGTACTTC CAISESSAALTYEQYF
TRBJ2-7 NA TRBV1 13 NA TGCACCAGCAGCGCCCAGGACAGCTACGAGCAGTACTTC CTSSAQDSYEQYF
TRBJ1-1 NA TRBV20-1 13 NA TGCAGTGTTACCCGTCTTGAGAGGGCCGAAGCTTTCTTT CSVTRLERAEAFF
TRBJ2-5 few TRBV12-3/TRBV12-4 15 TRBD1 TGTGCCAGCAGGAGGACAGGGGATCTCCAAGAGACCCAGTACTTC CASRRTGDLQETQYF
TRBJ2-1 few TRBV7-9 15 NA TGTGCCAGCAGCCCGACGATTAGGGGGAAGTATGAGCAGTTCTTC CASSPTIRGKYEQFF
TRBJ2-3 NA TRBV20-1 15 NA TGCAGTGCTAGAGATCCCAGGAAAGGGACAGATACGCAGTATTTT CSARDPRKGTDTQYF
TRBJ2-3 NA TRBV13 17 TRBD1 TGTGCCAGCAGCTCCTGGACAGGGGGCCATAGCATAGATACGCAGTATTTT CASSSWTGGHSIDTQYF
TRBJ2-5 NA TRBV11-1 14 TRBD1 TGTGCCAGCAGCAGGACAGGGAACTACAATGAGCAGTACTTC CASSRTGNYNEQYF
TRBJ2-3 NA TRBV20-1 15 NA TGCAGTCGCGAGGGGATGGGTGGGGCTGAAGATACGCAGTATTTT CSREGMGGAEDTQYF
TRBJ2-7 NA TRBV9 14 NA TGTGCCAGCGACAGGCAGGGGCAGGGGTACGAGCAGTACTTC CASDRQGQGYEQYF
TRBJ2-4 NA TRBV28 13 NA TGTGCCAGCAGTCCGTACACAGGGCACGAGCTGTACTTC CASSPYTGHELYF
TRBJ1-2 NA TRBV5-5 13 TRBD1 TGTGCCAGCACCAAACAGGGGGCAAGGGGCTACACCTTC CASTKQGARGYTF
TRBJ2-7 NA TRBV20-1 12 NA TGCAGTGCTAGAAGGGAGGCCTACGAGCAGTACTTC CSARREAYEQYF
TRBJ1-2 NA TRBV28 15 NA TGTGCCAGCAGTTTTTGGGGGGGCGCAGGATATGGCTACACCTTC CASSFWGGAGYGYTF
TRBJ1-2 few TRBV20-1 12 NA TGCAGTGCTAGAGCAGGGGCTCGAGGCTACACCTTC CSARAGARGYTF
TRBJ2-7 NA TRBV4-1 15 NA TGCGCCAGCAGCCAAGATTGGGGGAGCTCCTACGAGCAGTACTTC CASSQDWGSSYEQYF
TRBJ2-6 NA TRBV7-2 15 NA TGTGCCAGCAGCTTAAGGTGGGCTGGGGCCAACGTCCTGACTTTC CASSLRWAGANVLTF
TRBJ2-7 many TRBV6-5 15 TRBD1 TGTGCCAGCAGTTATTCGGGACAGAGCTCCTACGAGCAGTACTTC CASSYSGQSSYEQYF
TRBJ2-7 few TRBV29-1 16 TRBD1 TGCAGCGTGATTAGACAGGGGGCGAGGGGCAACTACGAGCAGTACTTC CSVIRQGARGNYEQYF
TRBJ2-3 few TRBV3-1 14 NA TGTGCCAGCAGCCTTGGGCTCGAAGGAGATACGCAGTATTTT CASSLGLEGDTQYF
TRBJ1-4 NA TRBV7-2 15 TRBD1 TGTGCCAGCAGCTTTACCGGACAGGGAGGAGAAAAACTGTTTTTT CASSFTGQGGEKLFF
TRBJ2-7 NA TRBV27 14 NA TGTGCCAGCAGTGCGGGACAGCCCGCTTACGAGCAGTACTTC CASSAGQPAYEQYF
TRBJ2-7 NA TRBV20-1 14 NA TGCAGTGCTCGGGACCCTTCCCCTCCCTACGAGCAGTACTTC CSARDPSPPYEQYF
TRBJ2-5 NA TRBV10-3 13 NA TGTGCCCGACCGGTGGGGGAACGAGAGACCCAGTACTTC CARPVGERETQYF
TRBJ1-6 NA TRBV7-2 17 NA TGTGCCAGCAGCTTAGAAGTAAGGACAGCGCGTGATTCACCCCTCCACTTT CASSLEVRTARDSPLHF
TRBJ2-3 NA TRBV10-3 15 NA TGTGCCATCAGTGGGGAACTACCCACCACAGATACGCAGTATTTT CAISGELPTTDTQYF
TRBJ2-5 few TRBV7-7 16 NA TGTGCTAGCAGCTTAGAACTAGCCGGGCGGGAAGAGACCCAGTACTTC CASSLELAGREETQYF
TRBJ2-5 NA TRBV25-1 14 NA TGTGCCAGCAGTGAAGAATGGGTGGGGGAGACCCAGTACTTC CASSEEWVGETQYF
TRBJ2-1 NA TRBV10-1 13 NA TGCGCCAGCAGTGCGCTAGATTACAATGAGCAGTTCTTC CASSALDYNEQFF
TRBJ2-7 NA TRBV9 16 TRBD2 TGTGCCAGCAGCGTTGGTAGCGGGGGGGCCTCTTACGAGCAGTACTTC CASSVGSGGASYEQYF
TRBJ1-2 NA TRBV5-1 14 TRBD1 TGCGCCAGCAGCTTGGCCGACAGGGCGGGCGGCTACACCTTC CASSLADRAGGYTF